These T cell receptor beta chains were read from a single sample in a study of blood T cells in healthy people across ages. TCRdb reanalysed the 5' RACE reads using MiXCR and keeps one entry per CDR3 protein. Altogether about 970,000 distinct CDR3 sequences are present, roughly half being singletons, with the ten largest covering around 21%. The sequenced material came from blood. The receptors were gathered from a woman in her sixties in good health. Both conserved end residues are trimmed from each CDR3. D genes are given only for firm matches.

>TRBV20-1|-
SASPRKVLSDTQY
>TRBV20-1|TRBD2
SARDPRRLAGGTGELF
>TRBV12-3/TRBV12-4|-
ATSGPKRSCEQY
>TRBV21-1|-
ASSNSPARTGRDEKLF
>TRBV21-1|-
ASSKGTLGSSYNSPLH
>TRBV20-1|-
SARGRVRGGPPYEQY
>TRBV29-1|TRBD1
SVETRQGRITDTQY
>TRBV4-2|-
ASSPWDNPYNEQF
>TRBV18|-
ASSPSTSYEQY
>TRBV4-3|-
ASSQGTRDTQY
>TRBV5-5|-
ASSFSAGSILYEQY
>TRBV20-1|TRBD2
SARTSGRTYEQY
>TRBV7-2|-
ASSPPSGRVHEQY
>TRBV11-2|-
ASSALAGYYNEQF
>TRBV3-1|TRBD2
ASSQPGRSPQGETQY
>TRBV27|-
ASSLPGAPTDTQY
>TRBV20-1|-
SARDREGVSEQY
>TRBV3-1|-
ASSQAGSFRETQY
>TRBV12-3/TRBV12-4|TRBD2
ASSITSGTYEQF
>TRBV7-9|-
ASSLTGSAGNEQF
>TRBV4-3|TRBD2
ASSLATSGVVGEQF
>TRBV4-2|-
ASSQDGGITEAF
>TRBV5-1|-
ASNSQGPYNEQF
>TRBV27|-
ASSLAQGRGTQY
>TRBV7-2|-
ASARGETQY
>TRBV20-1|-
SARAWVSAGEQY
>TRBV28|-
ASSSSSDQPQH
>TRBV29-1|TRBD2
SVAQAGGLNEQF
>TRBV4-3|TRBD2
ASSQDSEASGLRDEQF
>TRBV27|-
ASSLTDGGDTQY
>TRBV6-5|TRBD1
ASRAGGSGANVLT
>TRBV20-1|-
SARGTGLSKF
>TRBV20-1|TRBD2
SARDPSLAGLWETQY
>TRBV7-6|TRBD2
ASSHRGPGGRTDTQY
>TRBV29-1|TRBD1
SAIGTVRGTEAF
>TRBV14|-
ASSRKRVMDTGNPPQH
>TRBV14|-
ASSQFQDSYEQY
>TRBV28|-
ASSPKLRSQY
>TRBV28|-
ASSEPGSPKEQF
>TRBV28|-
ASAPRPYEQY
>TRBV10-3|TRBD2
AIRGTETSGKTDTQY
>TRBV20-1|TRBD2
SADGTSGRLGVYEEQY